This T cell receptor (beta chain) was identified during a study of blood T cell repertoires in COVID-19. Study-wide background: Samples of COVID-19 (acute and convalescent) were obtained from the United States, Italy and Spain.

The V gene end was trimmed by 5 bases and the J gene end by 2 bases; junction bases not matched to a gene: 11. CDR1 and CDR2 from the germline V gene are KGHSH and LQKENI. This CDR3 comprises 17 residues. Original processing methods: Reference gene primer amplification yielded estimated nucleated cell counts. Data came from immunoSEQ multiplex PCR; TCRdb stores just in-frame clones and leaves some out. V and J calls and clone size are as listed in that table; D and trimming were resolved from the DNA. The sample has some 50,000 clones; around 85% are singletons. Sequencing used peripheral blood. This receptor was obtained from a human donor in a cohort sampled during active COVID-19. The chain has TRBV18 and TRBJ1-2; 10 bases are shared with TRBD1. This CDR3 is CASSAGTGAALNYGYTF. As DNA, the CDR3 is TGTGCCAGCTCAGCCGGGACAGGGGCCGCCTTAAACTATGGCTACACCTTC.